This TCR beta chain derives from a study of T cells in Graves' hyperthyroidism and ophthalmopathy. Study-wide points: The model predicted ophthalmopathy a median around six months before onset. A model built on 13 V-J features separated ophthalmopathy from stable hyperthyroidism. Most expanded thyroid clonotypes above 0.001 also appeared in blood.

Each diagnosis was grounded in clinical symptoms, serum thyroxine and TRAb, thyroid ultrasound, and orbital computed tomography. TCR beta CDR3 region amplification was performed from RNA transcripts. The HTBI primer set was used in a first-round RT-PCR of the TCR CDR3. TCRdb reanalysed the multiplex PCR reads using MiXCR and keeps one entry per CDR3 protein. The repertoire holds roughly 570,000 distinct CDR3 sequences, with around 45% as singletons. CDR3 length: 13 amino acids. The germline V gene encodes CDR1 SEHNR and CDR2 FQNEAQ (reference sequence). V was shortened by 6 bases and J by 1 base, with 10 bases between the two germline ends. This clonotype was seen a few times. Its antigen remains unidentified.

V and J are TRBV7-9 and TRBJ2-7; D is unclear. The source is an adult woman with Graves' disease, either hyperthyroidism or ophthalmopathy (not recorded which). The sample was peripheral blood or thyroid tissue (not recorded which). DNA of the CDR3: TGTGCCAGCAGTTTAACGCAATCCTACGAGCAGTACTTC. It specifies CASSLTQSYEQYF. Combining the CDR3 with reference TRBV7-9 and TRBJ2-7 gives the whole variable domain DTGVSQNPRHKITKRGQNVTFRCDPISEHNRLYWYRQTLGQGPEFLTYFQNEAQLEKSRLLSDRFSAERPKGSFSTLEIQRTEQGDSAMYLCASSLTQSYEQYFGPGTRLTVT.